The rows below give T cell receptor beta chains drawn from one sample of a study of T cell responses to AZD1222 COVID-19 vaccine. Libraries were prepared by immunoSEQ multiplex PCR; TCRdb keeps only in-frame clonotypes and omits some of them. The table includes 150,000 to 200,000 clones, about 91% detected once. This sample comprised peripheral blood, obtained 28 days after the second AZD1222 dose. All receptors derive from an adult who received the AZD1222 COVID-19 vaccine. The CDR3 runs from the conserved cysteine through the conserved F or W. D genes are given only for firm matches. A clone size is listed for some rows: how often the clone was seen (once, few, many), or a class if it is expanded.

abundance,v_gene,d_gene,j_gene,CDR3nt,CDR3aa
-,TRBV5-1,TRBD1,TRBJ1-1,TGCGCCAGCAGCGCTATCGGACAGGGAGCGAACACTGAAGCTTTCTTT,CASSAIGQGANTEAFF
-,TRBV3-1/TRBV3-2,-,TRBJ2-7,TGTGCCAGCAGCATCCACACCCGGGACGAGCAGTACTTC,CASSIHTRDEQYF
-,TRBV29-1,-,TRBJ2-7,TGCAGCGTTGTACGGACCAACTCCTACGAGCAGTACTTC,CSVVRTNSYEQYF
-,TRBV7-2,-,TRBJ2-4,TGTGCCAGCAGCTTATTGGGGGCTCGAAACATTCAGTACTTC,CASSLLGARNIQYF
-,TRBV3-1/TRBV3-2,-,TRBJ2-7,TGTGCCAGCAGTCAGGGTTGGGGTACCTACGAGCAGTACTTC,CASSQGWGTYEQYF
-,TRBV24-1,-,TRBJ2-2,TGTGCCACCAGTGATTTCACAGGAACCGGGGAGCTGTTTTTT,CATSDFTGTGELFF
few,TRBV7-2,-,TRBJ1-3,TGTGCCAGCAGCCCCCGACAGATTTTCTCTGGAAACACCATATATTTT,CASSPRQIFSGNTIYF
-,TRBV27,-,TRBJ1-2,TGTGCCAGCAGTTTATTTGGTGGGGACTATGGCTACACCTTC,CASSLFGGDYGYTF
-,TRBV4-1,-,TRBJ1-1,TGCGCCAGCTCTCGGGGGGGCGATAACACTGAAGCTTTCTTT,CASSRGGDNTEAFF
-,TRBV28,-,TRBJ2-7,TGTGCCAGCAGTTCCTCGGGAGAAGGGTACGAGCAGTACTTC,CASSSSGEGYEQYF
few,TRBV19,-,TRBJ2-5,TGTGCCAGTAGGTCCCAGGGCCGGGTAGAGACCCAGTACTTC,CASRSQGRVETQYF
-,TRBV2,-,TRBJ1-5,TGTGCCAGCAGTGAACAGGCATTCGGCAATCAGCCCCAGCATTTT,CASSEQAFGNQPQHF
-,TRBV7-6,TRBD1,TRBJ2-3,TGTGCCAGCAGCCCGGAACCGGGACAGGGCCCCACAGATACGCAGTATTTT,CASSPEPGQGPTDTQYF
-,TRBV6-6,-,TRBJ1-1,TGTGCCAGCAGTTACTCGAAAGGTCAGATGAACACTGAAGCTTTCTTT,CASSYSKGQMNTEAFF
-,TRBV18,TRBD1,TRBJ2-5,TGTGCCAGCTCGCCGGGACAGCAAGAGACCCAGTACTTC,CASSPGQQETQYF
-,TRBV6-5,-,TRBJ2-5,TGTGCCAGCAGGGCCAAGTGGGGTGGGACCCAGTACTTC,CASRAKWGGTQYF
-,TRBV4-2,-,TRBJ1-4,TGTGCCAGCAGCGAGGGGAGCGGGGAGAGCGAAAAACTGTTTTTT,CASSEGSGESEKLFF
-,TRBV5-8,-,TRBJ1-1,TGTGCCAGCAGCTTGAGGTCCCACGCCACTGAAGCTTTCTTT,CASSLRSHATEAFF